Detailed here is one T cell receptor (beta chain). Its cognate antigen is unknown. With 60 Vbeta and 13 Jbeta primers, the PCR was carried out. Profiling relied on immunoSEQ multiplex PCR, and the TCRdb table lists in-frame clones only, not all of them. The sample contains about 160,000 clones, approximately 81% of which appear only once. This entry belongs to a study of cytomegalovirus exposure and HLA in healthy donors. Study-wide background: Of some 360 genotyped donors, 81% clustered with self-reported Caucasian donors.

The V gene lost 4 bases and the J gene lost 3 bases, with 16 bases spanning the gap. The germline CDR1 and CDR2 sequences are SGHNT and YYREEE (reference sequence). This CDR3 has 16 amino acids. Notes on the study in general: Among donors in an Asian-associated ancestry cluster, a later analysis reportedly found fewer N-insertions than the roughly 700-donor mean. The authors judged a highly shared variant cluster likely a sequencing artifact.

This chain joins TRBV5-4 and TRBJ1-4; D call uncertain. Sequencing input: PBMCs. This TCR came from a man aged 18 to 30 in good health and CMV-seronegative. This CDR3 reads CASSRRAGRANEKLFF. In DNA form, the CDR3 reads TGTGCCAGCAGCCGTAGGGCGGGGAGAGCTAATGAAAAACTGTTTTTT.